This T cell receptor beta chain was found in a study of OX40 agonist ivuxolimab in advanced cancers. Trimming shortened V by 2 bases and J by 7 bases, and 12 bases separated the two germline ends. CDR3 length: 14 amino acids. Germline V gene data show CDR1 as SNHLY and CDR2 as FYNNEI. TCRdb's table, derived via immunoSEQ multiplex PCR, lists solely in-frame clones and lacks some. In the table there are tens of thousands of clones, roughly 80% of which are singletons. This clone was seen only a few times. The V call is TRBV2, the J call TRBJ1-5, with D tentatively TRBD1 (5 bases). The starting material was CD4+ or CD8+ T cells sorted from blood, obtained in a trial of the OX40 agonist ivuxolimab. The receptor comes from an adult with an advanced solid tumor such as melanoma, head and neck, liver or kidney cancer. The chain's CDR3 is CASSEMGVHQPQHF. DNA of the CDR3: TGTGCCAGCAGTGAAATGGGGGTCCACCAGCCCCAGCATTTT.